This T cell receptor beta chain was sequenced during a study of blood T cell repertoires in COVID-19. At the level of the study: The study drew acute and convalescent COVID-19 samples from the United States, Italy and Spain. Sources were T cells, B-cell-depleted T cells, or PBMCs; the material itself was cDNA or gDNA.

Original data processing: Using reference gene primer amplification, nucleated cell counts were estimated. Assay: immunoSEQ multiplex PCR; the TCRdb copy retains only in-frame clones and omits some. V and J calls and clone size come straight from that table; D and trimming were deduced from the DNA. Among approximately 230,000 clones listed, 80% to 90% were seen once. Germline V CDR1 and CDR2: MNHEY, SVGAGI. Trimming removed 6 bases from V and 2 bases from J, with 11 bases in between. The CDR3 is made up of 14 amino acids. The sample was peripheral blood. This receptor was taken from a man older than 75 with acute or convalescent COVID-19. This chain joins TRBV6-5 and TRBJ1-3, with TRBD1 as a possible D gene (6 bases). The CDR3 sequence: CASSLQGPGNTIYF. DNA for the CDR3: TGTGCCAGCAGCTTACAGGGACCTGGAAACACCATATATTTT.